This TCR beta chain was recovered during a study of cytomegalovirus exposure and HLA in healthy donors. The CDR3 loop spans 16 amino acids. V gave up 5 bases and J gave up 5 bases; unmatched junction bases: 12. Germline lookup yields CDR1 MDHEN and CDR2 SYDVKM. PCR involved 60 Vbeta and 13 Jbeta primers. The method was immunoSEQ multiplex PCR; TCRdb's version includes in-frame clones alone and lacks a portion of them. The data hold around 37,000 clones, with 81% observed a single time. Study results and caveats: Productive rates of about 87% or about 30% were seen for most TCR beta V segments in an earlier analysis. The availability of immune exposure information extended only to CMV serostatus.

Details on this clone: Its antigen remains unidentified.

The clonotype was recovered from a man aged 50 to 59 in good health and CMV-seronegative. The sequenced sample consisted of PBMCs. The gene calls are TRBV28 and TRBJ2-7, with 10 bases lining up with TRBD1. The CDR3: CASSPVFGTGEDEQYF. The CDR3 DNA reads TGTGCCAGCAGTCCCGTGTTTGGGACAGGGGAGGACGAGCAGTACTTC.